This T cell receptor beta chain appears in the sequencing data of a study of CD8+ T cells in alopecia areata. In germline, CDR1 is LGHNA, CDR2 YSLEER. Germline trimming cut 0 bases from V and 8 bases from J; bases unmatched to any gene: 6. This CDR3 has 15 residues. cDNA serving as the sequencing template came from extracted, reverse transcribed RNA. The table came from immunoSEQ multiplex PCR; TCRdb's copy has only in-frame clones and leaves some out. The sample lists about 97,000 clones, roughly two fifths occurring once. The receptor was isolated from a human donor with alopecia areata. Source material: CD4+ T cells sorted from blood. The V and J genes are TRBV4-3 and TRBJ2-1, with 8 bases lining up with TRBD2. Here the CDR3 DNA reads TGCGCCAGCAGCCAAGATCCGGGGGGGAACGATGAGCAGTTCTTC. It encodes CASSQDPGGNDEQFF.